The 3 T cell receptor beta chains listed next were all sequenced from one sample in a study of T cells in Graves' hyperthyroidism and ophthalmopathy. TCR beta CDR3 sequences were amplified from RNA transcripts. The HTBI set primed first-round TCR CDR3 RT-PCR. TCRdb itself ran the multiplex PCR reads through MiXCR, one entry per CDR3 protein. The data hold about 49,000 distinct CDR3 sequences, with approximately 50% observed a single time. Sequenced: peripheral blood or thyroid tissue (not recorded which). All receptors come from a man younger than 30 with Graves' hyperthyroidism.

This clonotype has a count of ten or more. This sequence joins TRBV4-3 and TRBJ1-3, with TRBD1 matching 8 bases. The V segment lost 0 bases and the J segment 0 bases; nucleotides outside the gene matches: 7. The CDR3 spans 18 residues. Germline CDR1 and CDR2: LGHNA and YSLEER. The CDR3 here is CASSQDADRDLSGNTIYF. CDR3 bases: TGCGCCAGCAGCCAAGACGCGGACAGGGACCTCTCTGGAAACACCATATATTTT.

Regarding this clonotype: Likely a read error: the CDR3 ends without its conserved phenylalanine or tryptophan. V usage is TRBV7-9 and J usage is TRBJ1-2, with TRBD1 as a possible D gene (5 bases). This CDR3 spans 14 amino acids. V lost 3 bases and J lost 2, with 10 bases in between. Germline CDR1 and CDR2: SEHNR and FQNEAQ (reference sequence). CDR3 sequence: CASSLAGRNYGYTL. CDR3 DNA: TGTGCCAGCAGCTTGGCGGGACGGAACTATGGCTACACCCTC.

Concerning this clonotype: One base away lies a much larger clone, so this may be a sequencing read error. The V gene is TRBV12-3 or TRBV12-4, the J gene TRBJ2-1; possibly TRBD1 or TRBD2 for D (5 bases each). Trimming pared 3 bases from V and 10 bases from J, leaving 13 bases between. The CDR3 length is 13 residues. The CDR3 DNA reads as TGTGCCAGCAGTTTTAAGGTCTGGGACGAGCAGTTCTTC. Translation gives CASSFKVWDEQFF.